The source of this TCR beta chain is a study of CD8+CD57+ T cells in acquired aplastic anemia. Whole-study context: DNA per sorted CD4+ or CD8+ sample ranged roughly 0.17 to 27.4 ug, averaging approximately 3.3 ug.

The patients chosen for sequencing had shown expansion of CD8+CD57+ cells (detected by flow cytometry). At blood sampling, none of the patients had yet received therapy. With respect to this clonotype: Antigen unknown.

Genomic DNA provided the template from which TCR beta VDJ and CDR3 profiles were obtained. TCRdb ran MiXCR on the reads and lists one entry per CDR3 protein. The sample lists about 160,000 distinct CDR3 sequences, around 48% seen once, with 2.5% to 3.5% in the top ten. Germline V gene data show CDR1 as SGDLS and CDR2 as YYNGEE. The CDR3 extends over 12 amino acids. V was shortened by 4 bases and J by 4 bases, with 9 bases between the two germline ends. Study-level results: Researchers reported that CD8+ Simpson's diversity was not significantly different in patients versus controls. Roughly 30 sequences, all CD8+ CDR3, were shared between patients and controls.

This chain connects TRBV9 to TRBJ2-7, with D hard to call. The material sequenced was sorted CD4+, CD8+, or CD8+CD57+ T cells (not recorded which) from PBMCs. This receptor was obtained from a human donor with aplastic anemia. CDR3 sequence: CASSSWGYEQYF. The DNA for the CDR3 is TGTGCCAGCAGCTCGTGGGGTTACGAGCAGTACTTC.